The next 12 T cell receptor beta chains were all read from a single sample in a study of blood T cell repertoires in COVID-19. TCRdb's table, derived via immunoSEQ multiplex PCR, lists solely in-frame clones and lacks some. The sample shows around 370,000 clones, around 91% of them seen only once. Sequenced: peripheral blood. The source of these receptors is a woman aged 18-29 years who had recovered from COVID-19.

In nucleotides, the CDR3 is TGTGCCAGCAGCTTATTTGGGTCTAGCGGCAATTACGCGGGGACCCAGTACTTC. It is translated as CASSLFGSSGNYAGTQYF. The chain combines TRBV7-2 with TRBJ2-5; 7 nucleotides match TRBD2. Germline CDR1 is SGHTA and CDR2 is FQGNSA. V shed 2 bases, J shed 7 bases, and the junction held 19 bases outside the gene matches. The CDR3 extends over 18 amino acids.

Of note for this clone: The sample contains more than one DNA sequence encoding this CDR3. The V gene is TRBV28, the J gene TRBJ1-2, with D hard to call. There are 14 residues in the CDR3. Germline values: CDR1 MDHEN, CDR2 SYDVKM. Deletions cut 1 base from V and 1 base from J, with 7 bases between. CDR3 sequence (DNA): TGTGCCAGCAGTTTATTCCGGGGTAACTATGGCTACACCTTC. The encoded protein is CASSLFRGNYGYTF.

The chain links TRBV3-1 (or the pseudogene TRBV3-2) to TRBJ2-5; 7 nucleotides match TRBD2. This CDR3 has 15 residues. J was trimmed by 3 bases and V by 4 bases; bases with no gene match: 8. The V gene's germline CDR1 is LGHDT and CDR2 YNNKEL (reference sequence). The chain's CDR3 is CASSPGSSGEETQYF. CDR3 nucleotides: TGTGCCAGCAGCCCCGGTTCTAGCGGAGAAGAGACCCAGTACTTC.

Only one count was recorded for this clone. This rearrangement joins TRBV4-3 to TRBJ2-1, with 7 bases aligning to TRBD2. The CDR3 has 17 amino acids. Per germline, CDR1 LGHNA and CDR2 YSLEER. J gave up 7 bases and V 0 bases, and 12 bases lay outside the gene matches. As DNA, the CDR3 is TGCGCCAGCAGCCAAGATGCCCGATCCGGGACTATTAATGAGCAGTTCTTC. It translates to CASSQDARSGTINEQFF.

The chain combines TRBV7-9 with TRBJ2-1; D perhaps matches TRBD1 (8 bases). Trimming pared 1 base from V and 12 bases from J, leaving 19 bases between. CDR3 length equals 15 residues. The germline V gene encodes CDR1 SEHNR and CDR2 FQNEAQ (reference sequence). CDR3 sequence (DNA): TGTGCCAGCAGCTTAGATTTTAACAGGGGGGGACGGCAGTTCTTC. This gives the protein CASSLDFNRGGRQFF. The variable domain in full, completed from reference TRBV7-9 and TRBJ2-1, reads DTGVSQNPRHKITKRGQNVTFRCDPISEHNRLYWYRQTLGQGPEFLTYFQNEAQLEKSRLLSDRFSAERPKGSFSTLEIQRTEQGDSAMYLCASSLDFNRGGRQFFGPGTRLTVL.

This chain joins TRBV6-5 and TRBJ1-3; 8 bases agree with TRBD1. This CDR3 has 15 residues. Germline assignment: CDR1 MNHEY and CDR2 SVGAGI. After removal of 6 bases from V and 8 bases from J, the junction contained 12 bases not matched to a gene. The CDR3 DNA reads as TGTGCCAGCAGAGGGACAGGTCGGTCGGCGTACACCATATATTTT. Protein: CASRGTGRSAYTIYF.

The rearrangement links TRBV25-1 to TRBJ2-2; TRBD1 matches at 9 bases. This CDR3 has 14 amino acids. Per the germline V gene, CDR1 is MGHDK and CDR2 is SYGVNS. J was trimmed by 6 bases and V by 1 base; bases with no gene match: 0. CDR3 region: CASSEWDRAGELFF. CDR3 coding DNA: TGTGCCAGCAGTGAATGGGACAGGGCCGGGGAGCTGTTTTTT.

CDR3 sequence (DNA): TGTGCCTCGCGCGGGACTCCGCTCTCGGACACCGGGGAGCTGTTTTTT. Residues: CASRGTPLSDTGELFF. This chain uses TRBV10-3 with TRBJ2-2; weak D call: TRBD2 (6 bases). V gave up 11 bases and J gave up 3 bases, with 22 bases separating them. The CDR3 runs 16 residues. Germline V CDR1 and CDR2: ENHRY, SYGVKD.

The rearrangement links TRBV9 to TRBJ1-2; D may be TRBD1 (6 bases). Germline CDR1 SGDLS, CDR2 YYNGEE. The V and J ends lost 3 bases and 4 bases respectively, with 16 bases between them. The CDR3 is 15 residues long. The CDR3 DNA reads TGTGCCAGCAGCGCCGCCGGGACACCAATCTATGGCTACACCTTC. Its protein product is CASSAAGTPIYGYTF.

The V gene is TRBV6-5, the J gene TRBJ2-1, with 12 bases fitting TRBD2. Unmatched junction bases numbered 4, after V lost 6 bases and J lost 4 bases. Germline V gene data show CDR1 as MNHEY and CDR2 as SVGAGI. There are 15 residues in the CDR3. As DNA, the CDR3 is TGTGCCAGCAGATATGGACTAGCGGGATACAATGAGCAGTTCTTC. Protein: CASRYGLAGYNEQFF.

This rearrangement joins TRBV5-6 to TRBJ2-7; possibly TRBD1 for D (5 bases). Germline V gene data show CDR1 as SGHDT and CDR2 as YYEEEE. The V and J ends lost 3 bases and 7 bases respectively, with 8 bases between them. The CDR3 has 11 amino acids. CDR3 residues: CASSSSGEQYV. DNA of the CDR3: TGTGCCAGCAGCTCCTCAGGGGAGCAGTACGTC.

The CDR3 sequence is CASSYRGESSGNTIYF. CDR3 in DNA: TGTGCCAGCAGCTACAGGGGAGAAAGCTCTGGAAACACCATATATTTT. V gene TRBV5-5 combines with J gene TRBJ1-3, with 7 nucleotides matching TRBD1. Trimming cost V 3 bases and J 0 bases; bases outside gene matches: 6. CDR3 length equals 16 residues. Per germline, CDR1 SGHKS and CDR2 YYEKEE (reference sequence).